The source of this T cell receptor (beta chain) is a study of T cells in localized non-small cell lung cancer. TCRdb's copy holds only in-frame clones and misses some; the assay was immunoSEQ multiplex PCR. The sample includes 70,000 or so clones, approximately 84% of them seen just once. Points on this clone: The antigen is unknown.

CDR1 and CDR2 (germline): SGHNT, YYREEE (reference sequence). Trimming took 5 bases from V and 0 from J; bases not matched to a gene: 6. The CDR3 loop spans 15 amino acids. Findings and caveats of the study: Because sequencing included only one region (of the tumor), heterogeneity remains possible. When the top 100 tumor clones were examined, a median roughly 62 of them also appeared in the adjacent lung, which was paired and uninvolved. There was higher T cell clonality in uninvolved adjacent lung than in tumor, and it was highest there.

Source: peripheral blood, taken before any cancer treatment. The chain employs TRBV5-4 and TRBJ2-7, with 9 bases aligning to TRBD1. The sequence came from a female donor of 60 years or more with stage I lung adenocarcinoma. CDR3 in amino acids: CASSLPGQGSYEQYF. The CDR3 DNA sequence: TGTGCCAGCAGTTTACCGGGACAGGGCTCCTACGAGCAGTACTTC.